These 28 T cell receptor beta chains were sequenced from one sample in a study of T cell responses to AZD1222 COVID-19 vaccine. The protocol was immunoSEQ multiplex PCR, while the TCRdb copy is restricted to in-frame clones and leaves out a portion. The sample holds more than 150,000 clones, 90% to 95% seen once. The material sequenced was peripheral blood, taken on day 0 of AZD1222 vaccination. All receptors derive from an adult in good health.

This clone was observed once. This chain joins TRBV19 and TRBJ2-5; 9 bases agree with TRBD1. The ends lost 3 bases at V and 5 bases at J; junction bases unmatched: 7. Germline-derived CDR1 and CDR2 are LNHDA and SQIVND (reference sequence). The CDR3 runs to 15 residues. CDR3 protein: CASSMPGQGGETQYF. The CDR3 nucleotides are TGTGCCAGTAGTATGCCGGGACAGGGAGGGGAGACCCAGTACTTC. Using reference TRBV19 and TRBJ2-5 for the parts outside the CDR3, the full variable domain is DGGITQSPKYLFRKEGQNVTLSCEQNLNHDAMYWYRQDPGQGLRLIYYSQIVNDFQKGDIAEGYSVSREKKESFPLTVTSAQKNPTAFYLCASSMPGQGGETQYFGPGTRLLVL.

The chain combines TRBV7-9 with TRBJ2-3, with a weak D call TRBD1 (6 bases). Germline CDR1 reads SEHNR; CDR2 reads FQNEAQ (reference sequence). The germline V and J ends were trimmed by 3 bases and 0 bases, with 16 bases remaining between them. The CDR3 contains 17 residues. The CDR3 region has the DNA TGTGCCAGCAGCTTGACAGGTCAAGGCTCTAGCACAGATACGCAGTATTTT. Its translation is CASSLTGQGSSTDTQYF.

The chain couples TRBV12-3 or TRBV12-4 to TRBJ2-5; D might be TRBD2 (5 bases). This CDR3 has 13 residues. The V end lost 3 bases, the J end lost 5 bases, and 10 bases lay between the germline ends. CDR3 nucleotides: TGTGCCAGCAGTTTGCTGTGGGAGGAGACCCAGTACTTC. Protein sequence: CASSLLWEETQYF.

This clone was recorded only once. The V call is TRBV28, the J call TRBJ2-2; D ambiguous. This CDR3 region has 16 residues. Germline CDR1 MDHEN, CDR2 SYDVKM. V lost 4 bases, J lost 1 base, and 13 bases lay in between. CDR3 sequence (DNA): TGTGCCAGCAGTTCGTACGGGCTGGAGAACACCGGGGAGCTGTTTTTT. Translation gives CASSSYGLENTGELFF. The full variable domain, its missing parts supplied by reference TRBV28 and TRBJ2-2, is DVKVTQSSRYLVKRTGEKVFLECVQDMDHENMFWYRQDPGLGLRLIYFSYDVKMKEKGDIPEGYSVSREKKERFSLILESASTNQTSMYLCASSSYGLENTGELFFGEGSRLTVL.

The chain uses TRBV10-2 and TRBJ1-2, with D perhaps TRBD1 (5 bases). The germline CDR1 and CDR2 sequences are WSHSY and SAAADI. V lost 4 bases and J 1 base, leaving 13 bases between the germline ends. The CDR3 runs 15 residues. The CDR3 region has the DNA TGCGCCAGCAGTGGTGACAGTGGGTATAACTATGGCTACACCTTC. It encodes CASSGDSGYNYGYTF.

Here the CDR3 DNA reads TGCGCCAGCAGCCAAGATTTGACTAGCGGGAGGACAGATACGCAGTATTTT. It encodes CASSQDLTSGRTDTQYF. The V gene is TRBV4-1, the J gene TRBJ2-3; the match to TRBD2 covers 13 bases. The CDR3 totals 17 residues. Germline trimming cut 0 bases from V and 3 bases from J; bases unmatched to any gene: 3. Germline loops: CDR1 MGHRA, CDR2 YSYEKL.

This sequence joins TRBV6-5 and TRBJ2-7, with 7 bases that match TRBD2. Germline V gene sequence: CDR1 MNHEY, CDR2 SVGAGI. Trimming took 7 bases from V and 2 from J; bases not matched to a gene: 8. CDR3 length: 14 residues. CDR3 DNA sequence: TGTGCCAGCACCCCATGGGGGGGAACCTACGAGCAGTACTTC. Encoded protein: CASTPWGGTYEQYF.

The rearrangement links TRBV11-2 to TRBJ2-1; D possibly corresponds to TRBD2 (6 bases). The CDR3 sequence is 15 residues long. The germline gives CDR1 SGHAT, CDR2 FQNNGV. The V gene lost 1 base and the J gene lost 5 bases, with 12 bases spanning the gap. The DNA for the CDR3 is TGTGCCAGCAGCTTAGGGAGGGCCTTCGACAATGAGCAGTTCTTC. Translated, it gives CASSLGRAFDNEQFF. Full variable domain (rest looked up from reference TRBV11-2 and TRBJ2-1): EAGVAQSPRYKIIEKRQSVAFWCNPISGHATLYWYQQILGQGPKLLIQFQNNGVVDDSQLPKDRFSAERLKGVDSTLKIQPAKLEDSAVYLCASSLGRAFDNEQFFGPGTRLTVL.

This chain connects TRBV5-4 to TRBJ2-1; the D gene is possibly TRBD2 (6 bases). CDR3 length: 16 residues. The germline V and J ends were trimmed by 4 bases and 4 bases, with 18 bases remaining between them. Germline CDR1 and CDR2: SGHNT and YYREEE (reference sequence). The CDR3 spells CASSAAGGIVYNEQFF. The CDR3 region has the DNA TGTGCCAGCAGCGCGGCAGGCGGGATTGTTTACAATGAGCAGTTCTTC.

The CDR3 region is CASSGRGGFTGYTF. The CDR3 coding sequence is TGTGCCAGCAGTGGGAGGGGGGGCTTTACAGGCTACACCTTC. V gene TRBV2 combines with J gene TRBJ1-2; a weak D match, TRBD1 (6 bases). CDR3 size: 14 residues. Deletions cut 4 bases from V and 8 bases from J, with 17 bases between. The germline V gene encodes CDR1 SNHLY and CDR2 FYNNEI. Together with reference TRBV2 and TRBJ1-2, the CDR3 gives the full variable domain: EPEVTQTPSHQVTQMGQEVILRCVPISNHLYFYWYRQILGQKVEFLVSFYNNEISEKSEIFDDQFSVERPDGSNFTLKIRSTKLEDSAMYFCASSGRGGFTGYTFGSGTRLTVV.

This chain links TRBV30 with TRBJ2-7; D is ambiguous. Germline-derived CDR1 and CDR2 are GTSNPN and SVGIG (reference sequence). Trimming cost V 3 bases and J 2 bases, with 17 bases left between them. This CDR3 is 15 amino acids long. In nucleotides, the CDR3 is TGTGCCTGGAGGCAACTCGGTGTTTCGGCCTACGAGCAGTACTTC. This translates into CAWRQLGVSAYEQYF.

The rearrangement uses TRBV7-3 and TRBJ2-3; the D is unclear. CDR1 is SGHTA, CDR2 FQGTGA, per germline. There are 13 residues in the CDR3. Trimming took off 5 bases at V and 2 bases at J, with 8 bases between the two ends. The DNA of the CDR3 is TGTGCCAGCAGCATTGGGTTCACAGATACGCAGTATTTT. Protein sequence: CASSIGFTDTQYF.

This clone has a single count. The chain joins TRBV10-3 to TRBJ1-6; D gene uncertain. V was clipped by 5 bases and J by 8 bases, with 16 bases between them. The CDR3 sequence is 15 residues long. Germline V gene data show CDR1 as ENHRY and CDR2 as SYGVKD. CDR3 protein: CAISLAVGADSPLHF. The CDR3 region has the DNA TGTGCCATCAGTCTGGCGGTGGGAGCGGATTCACCCCTCCACTTT.

V gene TRBV27 combines with J gene TRBJ2-1; 11 bases match TRBD2. The V segment lost 4 bases and the J segment 10 bases; nucleotides outside the gene matches: 12. Germline V CDR1 and CDR2: MNHEY, SMNVEV (reference sequence). This CDR3 has 16 residues. The CDR3 sequence: CASSSLAGGIQREQFF. As DNA, the CDR3 is TGTGCCAGCAGTTCCCTAGCGGGAGGAATCCAACGGGAGCAGTTCTTC.

The gene calls are TRBV10-3 and TRBJ2-7, with 12 bases matching TRBD2. The germline gives CDR1 ENHRY, CDR2 SYGVKD. This CDR3 contains 14 residues. V shed 2 bases and J 4 bases; nucleotides not matched to a gene: 0. The CDR3 protein is CAISEGLAGYEQYF. The CDR3 nucleotides are TGTGCCATCAGTGAGGGACTAGCGGGGTACGAGCAGTACTTC.

V usage is TRBV14 and J usage is TRBJ1-2, with D perhaps TRBD1 (5 bases). The CDR3 loop spans 16 amino acids. The ends were cut back, 1 base at V and 0 bases at J, with 12 bases in the middle. From germline, CDR1 is SGHDN and CDR2 FVKESK. CDR3 coding DNA: TGTGCCAGCAGCCAAGTTCTCCCAGGGACTAACTATGGCTACACCTTC. It codes for CASSQVLPGTNYGYTF.

The V call is TRBV30, the J call TRBJ1-5; TRBD1 is a possible D gene (6 bases). Trimming shortened V by 0 bases and J by 2 bases, and 8 bases separated the two germline ends. Germline values: CDR1 GTSNPN, CDR2 SVGIG (reference sequence). This CDR3 has 14 amino acids. Written as DNA, the CDR3 is TGTGCCTGGAGTGTAGGGGGTGGCAATCAGCCCCAGCATTTT. Translating it yields CAWSVGGGNQPQHF.

The rearrangement links TRBV24-1 to TRBJ2-7; D is undetermined. V lost 7 bases and J lost 2, with 17 bases in between. Germline V gene lookup returns CDR1 KGHDR and CDR2 SFDVKD. CDR3 length: 15 residues. The CDR3 loop is CATSRSRAQTYEQYF. As DNA, the CDR3 is TGTGCCACCAGCCGTAGTAGGGCGCAAACCTACGAGCAGTACTTC.

The count of this clone is one. This sequence joins TRBV28 and TRBJ1-1; D ambiguous. The ends were cut back, 2 bases at V and 6 bases at J, with 13 bases in the middle. The CDR3 spans 14 residues. The germline V gene encodes CDR1 MDHEN and CDR2 SYDVKM. In nucleotides, the CDR3 is TGTGCCAGCAGTTTAACGGTCCGCAGGCCTGAAGCTTTCTTT. As protein: CASSLTVRRPEAFF. The full variable domain, with the rest looked up from reference TRBV28 and TRBJ1-1, is DVKVTQSSRYLVKRTGEKVFLECVQDMDHENMFWYRQDPGLGLRLIYFSYDVKMKEKGDIPEGYSVSREKKERFSLILESASTNQTSMYLCASSLTVRRPEAFFGQGTRLTVV.

V gene TRBV27 combines with J gene TRBJ1-2; D ambiguous. V was trimmed by 6 bases and J by 4 bases, leaving 9 bases between them. The CDR3 is made up of 12 amino acids. Germline CDR1 is MNHEY and CDR2 is SMNVEV (reference sequence). For the CDR3, the DNA is TGTGCCAGCAGGGGCAATGGCTATGGCTACACCTTC. Its translation is CASRGNGYGYTF.

This chain connects TRBV11-2 to TRBJ1-2, with TRBD1 as a possible D gene (5 bases). With 2 bases removed from V and 2 bases from J, the gap between germline ends came to 9 bases. Germline CDR1 SGHAT, CDR2 FQNNGV. The CDR3 extends over 14 amino acids. CDR3 sequence (DNA): TGTGCCAGCAGCTTACCATCAGGGAACTATGGCTACACCTTC. Residues: CASSLPSGNYGYTF.

The table lists this clone with a count of one. The genes are TRBV19 and TRBJ1-1; no firm D call. The V gene's germline CDR1 is LNHDA and CDR2 SQIVND (reference sequence). With 0 bases removed from V and 0 bases from J, the gap between germline ends came to 5 bases. The CDR3 covers 14 residues. The CDR3 here is CASSIDIMNTEAFF. In DNA form, the CDR3 reads TGTGCCAGTAGTATAGATATCATGAACACTGAAGCTTTCTTT.

CDR3 sequence: CASSRDAGGFYEQYF. The DNA for the CDR3 is TGTGCCAGCTCCCGGGACGCGGGAGGTTTCTACGAGCAGTACTTC. The chain links TRBV18 to TRBJ2-7, with 8 bases lining up with TRBD2. The length of the CDR3 is 15 residues. The germline V gene encodes CDR1 KGHSH and CDR2 LQKENI. V trimming: 6 bases; J trimming: 3 bases; junction bases outside the gene matches: 10.

The J gene is TRBJ2-3, the V gene TRBV5-5; no firm D call. Germline CDR1 SGHKS, CDR2 YYEKEE (reference sequence). Trimming stripped 7 bases from V and 1 base from J, with 10 bases between. The CDR3 totals 13 residues. CDR3 loop: CASSNVGTDTQYF. The CDR3 coding sequence is TGTGCCAGCTCGAACGTAGGCACAGATACGCAGTATTTT.

This chain joins TRBV28 and TRBJ1-1, with a weak D call TRBD1 (5 bases). CDR3 length: 13 amino acids. Germline lookup yields CDR1 MDHEN and CDR2 SYDVKM. The V gene lost 6 bases and the J gene lost 3 bases, with 11 bases spanning the gap. DNA of the CDR3: TGTGCCAGCAGAACCTCGGGGGACACTGAAGCTTTCTTT. It encodes CASRTSGDTEAFF.

The chain uses TRBV6-1 and TRBJ2-7, with 12 bases matching TRBD2. V lost 6 bases and J lost 3; bases outside the gene matches: 9. The germline V gene encodes CDR1 MNHNS and CDR2 SASEGT. The CDR3 contains 16 residues. For the CDR3, the DNA is TGTGCCAGCAGGGAACTAGCGGGAGGTAACCACTACGAGCAGTACTTC. Amino acid sequence: CASRELAGGNHYEQYF.

The rearrangement links TRBV20-1 to TRBJ2-7; D is undetermined. V lost 3 bases and J 3 bases, leaving 9 bases between the germline ends. CDR1 and CDR2 (germline): DFQATT, SNEGSKA (reference sequence). The CDR3 length is 12 residues. CDR3 sequence reads: CSASMPIYEQYF. The CDR3 DNA sequence: TGCAGTGCTAGTATGCCCATCTACGAGCAGTACTTC.

J is TRBJ1-4 and V is TRBV7-9; TRBD1 is a possible D gene (5 bases). Between the trimmed V and J ends, which lost 3 bases and 0 bases, there was a span of 14 bases. The CDR3 sequence is 17 residues long. CDR1 SEHNR and CDR2 FQNEAQ come from the germline V gene (reference sequence). The CDR3 sequence: CASSFWVGPATNEKLFF. The DNA of the CDR3 is TGTGCCAGCAGCTTTTGGGTGGGGCCTGCAACTAATGAAAAACTGTTTTTT.